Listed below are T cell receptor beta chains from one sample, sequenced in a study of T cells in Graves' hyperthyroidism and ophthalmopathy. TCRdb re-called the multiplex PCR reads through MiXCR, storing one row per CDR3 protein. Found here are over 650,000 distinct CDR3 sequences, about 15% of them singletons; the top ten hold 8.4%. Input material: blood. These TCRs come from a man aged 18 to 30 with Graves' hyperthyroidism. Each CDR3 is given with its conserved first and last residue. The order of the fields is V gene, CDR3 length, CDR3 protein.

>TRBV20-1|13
CSALQGNGNTIYF
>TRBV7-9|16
CASSLSTSGSAYEQYF
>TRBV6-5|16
CASSYSLISGANVLTF
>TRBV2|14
CASNPSSSTDTQYF
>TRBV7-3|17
CASSYTGVTPGANVLTF
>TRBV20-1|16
CSAPGLTSGSYNEQFF
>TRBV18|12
CASSPKEGTQYF
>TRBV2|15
CASSGTSGSYGEQYF
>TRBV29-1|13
CSVRQGVGETQYF
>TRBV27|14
CASSPATSGLEQFF
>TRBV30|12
CAWRGGHEKLFF
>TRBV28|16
CASSFQEGESNQPQHF
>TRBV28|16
CASSFIEAPARETQYF
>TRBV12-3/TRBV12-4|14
CASSFEFTQETQYF
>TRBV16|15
CASSQRGFGANVLTF
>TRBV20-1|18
CSAREGELEGMGWETQYF
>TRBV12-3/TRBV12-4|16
CANIKAEDHALYGYTF
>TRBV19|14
CASSTQGGGTEAFF